The present T cell receptor (beta chain) was sequenced within a study of T cells in Graves' hyperthyroidism and ophthalmopathy. The study excluded patients with uncontrolled infection, other autoimmune disease, pregnancy or lactation. Fresh 10 ml peripheral blood yielded PBMCs. CDR1 DFQATT and CDR2 SNEGSKA come from the germline V gene (reference sequence). V was clipped by 8 bases and J by 1 base, with 29 bases between them. This CDR3 is built from 18 residues. Amplified regions were TCR beta CDR3 sequences from RNA transcripts. When the TCR CDR3 underwent first-round RT-PCR, the HTBI primer set was used. From the multiplex PCR reads, TCRdb called clonotypes with MiXCR, one entry per CDR3 protein. The sample has approximately 740,000 distinct CDR3 sequences; about 15% are singletons.

The chain employs TRBV20-1 and TRBJ2-5; D perhaps matches TRBD2 (6 bases). This clonotype originated in a woman between 18 and 29 years old with Graves' hyperthyroidism. The material sequenced was blood. CDR3 amino acids: CSSKRHLSSGPFQETQYF. CDR3 sequence (DNA): TGCAGTTCAAAGAGGCACCTGAGTAGCGGACCCTTCCAAGAGACCCAGTACTTC.